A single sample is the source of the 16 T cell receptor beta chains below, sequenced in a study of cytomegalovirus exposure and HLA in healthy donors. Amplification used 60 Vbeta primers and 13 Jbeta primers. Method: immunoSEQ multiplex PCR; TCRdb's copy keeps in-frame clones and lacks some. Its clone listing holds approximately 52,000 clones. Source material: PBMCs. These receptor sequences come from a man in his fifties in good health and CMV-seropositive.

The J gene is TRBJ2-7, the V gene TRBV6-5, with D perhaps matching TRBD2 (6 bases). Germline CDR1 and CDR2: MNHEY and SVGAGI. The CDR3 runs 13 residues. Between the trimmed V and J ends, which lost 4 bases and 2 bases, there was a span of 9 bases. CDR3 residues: CASSSERAYEQYF. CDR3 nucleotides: TGTGCCAGCAGTTCGGAGCGGGCCTACGAGCAGTACTTC.

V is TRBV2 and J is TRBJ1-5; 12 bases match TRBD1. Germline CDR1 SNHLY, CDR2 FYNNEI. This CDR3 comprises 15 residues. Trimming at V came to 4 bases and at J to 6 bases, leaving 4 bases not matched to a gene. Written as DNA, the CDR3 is TGTGCCAGCAGTGCCGGGACAGGGGGCGGTCAGCCCCAGCATTTT. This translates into CASSAGTGGGQPQHF. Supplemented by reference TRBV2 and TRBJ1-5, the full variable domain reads EPEVTQTPSHQVTQMGQEVILRCVPISNHLYFYWYRQILGQKVEFLVSFYNNEISEKSEIFDDQFSVERPDGSNFTLKIRSTKLEDSAMYFCASSAGTGGGQPQHFGDGTRLSIL.

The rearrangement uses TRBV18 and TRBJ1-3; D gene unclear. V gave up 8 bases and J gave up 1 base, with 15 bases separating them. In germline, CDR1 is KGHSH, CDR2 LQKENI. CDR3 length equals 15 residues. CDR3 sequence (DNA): TGTGCCAGCGTTCCGACGGGGTTATCTGGAAACACCATATATTTT. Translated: CASVPTGLSGNTIYF.

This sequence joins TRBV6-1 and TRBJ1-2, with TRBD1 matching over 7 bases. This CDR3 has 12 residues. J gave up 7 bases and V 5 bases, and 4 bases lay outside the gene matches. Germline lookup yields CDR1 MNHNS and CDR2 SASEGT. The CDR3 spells CASSTRGFGYTF. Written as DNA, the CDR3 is TGTGCCAGCAGTACCAGGGGGTTTGGCTACACCTTC.

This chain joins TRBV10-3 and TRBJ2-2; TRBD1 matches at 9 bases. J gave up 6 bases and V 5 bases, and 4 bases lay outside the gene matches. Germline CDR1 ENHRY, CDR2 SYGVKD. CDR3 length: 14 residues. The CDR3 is CAISPGQGAGELFF. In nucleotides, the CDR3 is TGTGCCATCAGTCCGGGACAGGGAGCCGGGGAGCTGTTTTTT.

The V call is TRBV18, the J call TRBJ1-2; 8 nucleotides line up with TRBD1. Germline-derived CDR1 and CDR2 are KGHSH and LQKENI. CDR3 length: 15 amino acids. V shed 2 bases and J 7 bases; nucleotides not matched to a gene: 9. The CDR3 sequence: CASSPLETGVVGYTF. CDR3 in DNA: TGTGCCAGCTCACCATTGGAGACAGGGGTGGTTGGCTACACCTTC.

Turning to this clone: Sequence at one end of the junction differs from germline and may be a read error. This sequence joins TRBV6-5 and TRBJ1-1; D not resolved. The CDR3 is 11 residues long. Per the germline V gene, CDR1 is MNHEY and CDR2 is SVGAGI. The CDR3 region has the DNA TGTGCCAGCAGACTGGGCCCTGAAGATTTCTTT. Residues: CASRLGPEDFF.

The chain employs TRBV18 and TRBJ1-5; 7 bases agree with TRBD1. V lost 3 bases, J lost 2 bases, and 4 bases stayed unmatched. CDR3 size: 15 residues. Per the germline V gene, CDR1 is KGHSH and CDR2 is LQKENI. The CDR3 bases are TGTGCCAGCTCACCGGCCGGGACAGGCAATCAGCCCCAGCATTTT. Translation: CASSPAGTGNQPQHF.

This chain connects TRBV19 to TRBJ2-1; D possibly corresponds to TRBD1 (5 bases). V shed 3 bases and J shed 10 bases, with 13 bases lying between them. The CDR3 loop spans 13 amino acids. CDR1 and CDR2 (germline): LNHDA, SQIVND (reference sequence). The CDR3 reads CASSIFQGGEQFF. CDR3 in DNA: TGTGCCAGTAGTATTTTCCAGGGTGGCGAGCAGTTCTTC.

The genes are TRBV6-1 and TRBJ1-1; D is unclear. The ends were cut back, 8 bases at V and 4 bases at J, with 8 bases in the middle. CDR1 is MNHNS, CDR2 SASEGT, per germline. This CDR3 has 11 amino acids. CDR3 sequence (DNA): TGTGCCAGCGAGGGAGGCACTGAAGCTTTCTTT. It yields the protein CASEGGTEAFF.

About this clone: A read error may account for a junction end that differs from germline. In DNA, the CDR3 is TGTGCCTGGAGTACAGGGCCGGTCGAGAACCAGTACTTC. This encodes CAWSTGPVENQYF. V usage is TRBV30 and J usage is TRBJ2-5; tentatively, D is TRBD1 (6 bases). CDR3 length equals 13 residues. Germline values: CDR1 GTSNPN, CDR2 SVGIG (reference sequence).

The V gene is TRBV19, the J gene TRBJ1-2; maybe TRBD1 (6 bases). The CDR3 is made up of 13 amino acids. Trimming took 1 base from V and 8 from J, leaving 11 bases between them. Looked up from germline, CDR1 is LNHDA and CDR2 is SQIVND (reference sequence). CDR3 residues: CASSIGDKYGYTF. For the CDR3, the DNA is TGTGCCAGTAGTATAGGGGACAAATACGGCTACACCTTC.

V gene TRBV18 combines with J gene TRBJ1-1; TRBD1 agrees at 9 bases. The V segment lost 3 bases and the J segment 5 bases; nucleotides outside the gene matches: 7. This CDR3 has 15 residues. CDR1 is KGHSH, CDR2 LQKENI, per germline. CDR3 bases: TGTGCCAGCTCACCGCGGGGACAGGGCACGACTGAAGCTTTCTTT. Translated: CASSPRGQGTTEAFF. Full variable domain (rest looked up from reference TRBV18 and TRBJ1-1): NAGVMQNPRHLVRRRGQEARLRCSPMKGHSHVYWYRQLPEEGLKFMVYLQKENIIDESGMPKERFSAEFPKEGPSILRIQQVVRGDSAAYFCASSPRGQGTTEAFFGQGTRLTVV.

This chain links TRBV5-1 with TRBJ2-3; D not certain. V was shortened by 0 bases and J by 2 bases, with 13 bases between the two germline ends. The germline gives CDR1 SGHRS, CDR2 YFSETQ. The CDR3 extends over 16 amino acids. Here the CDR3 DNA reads TGCGCCAGCAGCTTGGCCCAAGGAGTCTTCACAGATACGCAGTATTTT. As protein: CASSLAQGVFTDTQYF.

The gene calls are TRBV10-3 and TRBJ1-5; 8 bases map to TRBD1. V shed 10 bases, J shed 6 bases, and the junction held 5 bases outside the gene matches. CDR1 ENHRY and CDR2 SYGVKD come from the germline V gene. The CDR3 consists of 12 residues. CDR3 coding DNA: TGTGCCACCGGACAGGGAATTCAGCCCCAGCATTTT. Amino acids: CATGQGIQPQHF.

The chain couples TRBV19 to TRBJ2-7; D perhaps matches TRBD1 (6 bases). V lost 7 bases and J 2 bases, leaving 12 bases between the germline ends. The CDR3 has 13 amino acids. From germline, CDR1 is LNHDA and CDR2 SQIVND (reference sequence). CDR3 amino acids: CASTDQGTYEQYF. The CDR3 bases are TGTGCCAGTACAGATCAGGGGACCTACGAGCAGTACTTC.